This T cell receptor (beta chain) was sequenced in a study of shared clonotypes between healthy human individuals. Points from the study as a whole: Estimated richness values were generally larger in naive subsets than in memory subsets.

A note on this clone: Its antigen is as yet unknown.

The study drew its donors from healthy HIV-negative adults without recent acute infections or vaccinations. Adult Caucasians living in Nashville, Tennessee made up all of the donors. Researchers partitioned CD4+ cells into CD45RA+ naive and CD45RA-negative memory subsets. CDR3 length: 13 amino acids. Trimming stripped 7 bases from V and 3 bases from J, with 12 bases between. Germline V gene sequence: CDR1 WNHNN, CDR2 SYGVQD (reference sequence). Some clones are missing from TCRdb's copy, which holds only in-frame ones; the method was immunoSEQ multiplex PCR. Of millions of clones listed, over 85% were seen once; the top ten hold more than 0.1%.

The V call is TRBV10-1, the J call TRBJ2-5; D unclear. Sample: naive CD4+ T cells sorted from blood. Sample subset: CD45RA+ positively selected. The receptor was isolated from a man younger than 35 in good health. This chain's CDR3 is CASNRHVEETQYF. CDR3 DNA: TGCGCCAGCAATCGACACGTTGAAGAGACCCAGTACTTC.